This T cell receptor beta chain was recorded in a study of blood T cell repertoires in COVID-19. Study-level information: Sources were T cells, B-cell-depleted T cells, or PBMCs; the material itself was cDNA or gDNA.

The CDR3 has 14 amino acids. V was shortened by 5 bases and J by 2 bases, with 13 bases between the two germline ends. CDR1 is LGHNA and CDR2 is YNFKEQ in the germline V gene. The table came from immunoSEQ multiplex PCR; TCRdb's copy has only in-frame clones and leaves some out. The table has around 20,000 clones, about nine tenths seen once; the top ten hold 7.4%. The sequencing sample was made of peripheral blood. The chain recombines TRBV4-2 with TRBJ2-7, with a weak D call TRBD1 (5 bases). This receptor was taken from a man aged 70-80 years with active COVID-19. CDR3 in amino acids: CASSKAQDTYEQYF. In nucleotides, the CDR3 is TGTGCCAGCAGCAAAGCACAGGATACCTACGAGCAGTACTTC.